Following are 22 T cell receptor beta chains from one sample sequenced in a study of graft-versus-host responses after intestinal transplantation. Sequencing was performed with immunoSEQ multiplex PCR; in TCRdb, only in-frame clones are kept and a portion is missing. The table has tens of thousands of clones, less than 95% seen once. The source material was PBMCs, sampled approximately 320 days after intestinal transplant. The receptors derive from a human patient who received an intestinal transplant, so some T cells may come from the graft donor.

The V and J genes are TRBV29-1 and TRBJ2-3; D unresolved. This CDR3 has 11 residues. The germline V gene encodes CDR1 SQVTM and CDR2 ANQGSEA. The ends were cut back, 4 bases at V and 8 bases at J, with 10 bases in the middle. The CDR3 DNA reads as TGCAGCGTTGGGGCCTGGGGTACGCAGTATTTT. Translating it yields CSVGAWGTQYF.

V and J are TRBV5-5 and TRBJ1-4, with 12 bases matching TRBD1. The V and J ends lost 2 bases and 0 bases, in that order; junction bases with no gene match: 8. Germline CDR1 is SGHKS and CDR2 is YYEKEE (reference sequence). The CDR3 is 19 residues long. CDR3 DNA sequence: TGTGCCAGCAGCTTTACCGGGACAGGGGGCCCTCCAACTAATGAAAAACTGTTTTTT. Translating gives CASSFTGTGGPPTNEKLFF.

The chain is built from TRBV11-2 and TRBJ1-2; D possibly corresponds to TRBD1 (5 bases). Germline CDR1 reads SGHAT; CDR2 reads FQNNGV. The CDR3 spans 15 residues. Deletions cut 3 bases from V and 4 bases from J, with 15 bases between. Written as DNA, the CDR3 is TGTGCCAGCAGCTTGGAGGGGAGTCGATTCTATGGCTACACCTTC. It is translated as CASSLEGSRFYGYTF.

To note about this clone: One end of the junction fails to match germline, which may point to a read error. This chain uses TRBV4-1 with TRBJ2-7, with unresolved D. CDR1 is MGHRA and CDR2 is YSYEKL in the germline V gene. The CDR3 is 12 amino acids. Here the CDR3 reads CASSQDLGEQYF. For the CDR3, the DNA is TGTGCCAGCAGCCAAGATCTCGGCGAGCAGTACTTC.

A note on this clone: The sample carries other DNA sequences with the same CDR3. This chain joins TRBV13 and TRBJ1-6; 10 nucleotides agree with TRBD1. Germline V gives CDR1 PRHDT, CDR2 FYEKMQ (reference sequence). Losses at the gene ends were 4 bases for V and 10 bases for J; bases not matched to a gene: 7. The CDR3 length is 15 residues. The CDR3 bases are TGTGCCAGCAGCTCGTCGGGACAGGGGAACTCACCCCTCCACTTT. Translation: CASSSSGQGNSPLHF.

The V call is TRBV21-1, the J call TRBJ2-7; the table gives TRBD1 as D, unverified against the DNA. TRBV21-1 is termed a pseudogene. The CDR3 consists of 15 residues. As DNA, the CDR3 is TGTGCCAGCAGCAAAGTAAGGGACAGCTCCTACGAGCAGTACTTC. The encoded protein is CASSKVRDSSYEQYF.

V is TRBV5-1 and J is TRBJ1-1; D might be TRBD1 (6 bases). This CDR3 is 14 amino acids long. Deletions cut 8 bases from V and 1 base from J, with 15 bases between. Germline CDR1 is SGHRS and CDR2 is YFSETQ. CDR3 nucleotides: TGCGCCAGTTACCAGGGGCCTCAGAACACTGAAGCTTTCTTT. This codes for CASYQGPQNTEAFF.

This chain uses TRBV14 with TRBJ1-2, with 11 bases that match TRBD1. The V gene's germline CDR1 is SGHDN and CDR2 FVKESK. Trimming at V came to 6 bases and at J to 5 bases, leaving 2 bases not matched to a gene. The CDR3 sequence is 13 residues long. Here the CDR3 reads CASRRDRGYGYTF. The CDR3 DNA is TGTGCCAGCAGAAGGGACAGGGGGTATGGCTACACCTTC. The variable domain in full, with the rest retrieved from reference TRBV14 and TRBJ1-2, is EAGVTQFPSHSVIEKGQTVTLRCDPISGHDNLYWYRRVMGKEIKFLLHFVKESKQDESGMPNNRFLAERTGGTYSTLKVQPAELEDSGVYFCASRRDRGYGYTFGSGTRLTVV.

This CDR3 is CASSLGAGANVLTF. The CDR3 nucleotides read TGTGCCAGCAGCTTAGGGGCTGGGGCCAACGTCCTGACTTTC. This chain connects TRBV7-9 to TRBJ2-6; no clear D. CDR1 is SEHNR, CDR2 FQNEAQ, per germline (reference sequence). V lost 1 base to trimming and J lost 2 bases, with 3 bases between them. The CDR3 has 14 residues.

This sequence joins TRBV5-1 and TRBJ2-2, with 8 nucleotides matching TRBD1. V gave up 4 bases and J gave up 7 bases; unmatched junction bases: 12. Germline values: CDR1 SGHRS, CDR2 YFSETQ. This CDR3 contains 16 residues. The CDR3 reads CASSPGTGVLGGELFF. The CDR3 DNA is TGCGCCAGCAGCCCCGGGACAGGCGTTCTAGGCGGGGAGCTGTTTTTT.

The gene calls are TRBV9 and TRBJ1-5; D remains unclear. V was clipped by 0 bases and J by 5 bases, with 9 bases between them. The CDR3 has 14 amino acids. Germline V gene sequence: CDR1 SGDLS, CDR2 YYNGEE. CDR3 DNA: TGTGCCAGCAGCGTAGGCGGTAATTATCAGCCCCAGCATTTT. Translation gives CASSVGGNYQPQHF.

The V gene is TRBV9, the J gene TRBJ1-2, with D possibly being TRBD1 (5 bases). Germline V gene lookup returns CDR1 SGDLS and CDR2 YYNGEE. This CDR3 has 15 residues. Trimming shortened V by 4 bases and J by 6 bases, and 19 bases separated the two germline ends. CDR3 coding DNA: TGTGCCAGCAGCCCTATTACAGAGGGGCGCAATGGCTACACCTTC. The encoded protein is CASSPITEGRNGYTF.

The rearrangement joins TRBV4-1 to TRBJ2-2; tentative D call: TRBD2 (5 bases). The germline V and J ends were trimmed by 3 bases and 3 bases, with 8 bases remaining between them. The CDR3 contains 14 residues. Germline lookup yields CDR1 MGHRA and CDR2 YSYEKL. CDR3 sequence (DNA): TGCGCCAGCAGCCAGAGGGTATACACCGGGGAGCTGTTTTTT. Protein sequence: CASSQRVYTGELFF.

The chain has TRBV5-1 and TRBJ1-4; perhaps TRBD1 as D (5 bases). This CDR3 is 14 amino acids long. CDR1 is SGHRS and CDR2 is YFSETQ in the germline V gene. V was cut by 3 bases and J by 0 bases, with 6 bases left in between. The CDR3, as DNA: TGCGCCAGCAGCTCGGGGGCAACTAATGAAAAACTGTTTTTT. It specifies CASSSGATNEKLFF.

This clone was seen once. This chain connects TRBV5-3 to TRBJ2-7; TRBD2 agrees at 7 bases. TRBV5-3 belongs to the ORF category, with a function that is uncertain. J lost 3 bases, V lost 1 base, and 4 bases had no gene match. The CDR3 spans 14 residues. The CDR3 DNA is TGTGCCAGAAGCTTGTTCCAGCGGGACTACGAGCAGTACTTC. Residues: CARSLFQRDYEQYF.

V gene TRBV30 combines with J gene TRBJ1-1; 7 bases map to TRBD1. V shed 4 bases, J shed 1 base, and the junction held 0 bases outside the gene matches. The CDR3 length is 12 residues. Germline CDR1 GTSNPN, CDR2 SVGIG (reference sequence). The CDR3 region has the DNA TGTGCCTGGAACAGGGGGAACACTGAAGCTTTCTTT. This encodes CAWNRGNTEAFF.

The chain combines TRBV2 with TRBJ2-7; 8 positions match TRBD1. The junction had 6 bases not matched to a gene; V was cut back by 7 bases and J by 4 bases. Germline values: CDR1 SNHLY, CDR2 FYNNEI. The CDR3 has 13 residues. CDR3 sequence: CASTSDRGYEQYF. CDR3 sequence (DNA): TGTGCCAGCACATCAGACAGGGGTTACGAGCAGTACTTC. The full variable domain, with the rest looked up from reference TRBV2 and TRBJ2-7, is EPEVTQTPSHQVTQMGQEVILRCVPISNHLYFYWYRQILGQKVEFLVSFYNNEISEKSEIFDDQFSVERPDGSNFTLKIRSTKLEDSAMYFCASTSDRGYEQYFGPGTRLTVT.

This clone was picked up one time. The chain couples TRBV9 to TRBJ2-7; D may be TRBD2 (6 bases). V was cut by 0 bases and J by 3 bases, with 13 bases left in between. The CDR3 is 15 amino acids. The germline V gene encodes CDR1 SGDLS and CDR2 YYNGEE. The CDR3 sequence: CASSVAGTGNYEQYF. The CDR3 region has the DNA TGTGCCAGCAGCGTAGCGGGGACTGGAAACTACGAGCAGTACTTC.

The chain links TRBV9 to TRBJ2-1, with TRBD2 identical over 8 bases. This CDR3 comprises 15 residues. V shed 0 bases and J 6 bases; nucleotides not matched to a gene: 5. Germline CDR1 SGDLS, CDR2 YYNGEE. The CDR3 DNA sequence: TGTGCCAGCAGCGTAGGACTAGCGATACCCAATGAGCAGTTCTTC. It translates to CASSVGLAIPNEQFF.

This clone was detected a few times. The V call is TRBV5-4, the J call TRBJ2-7, with D unclear. Germline CDR1 is SGHNT and CDR2 is YYREEE (reference sequence). The CDR3 runs 14 residues. V dropped 0 bases and J dropped 0 bases, with 7 bases sitting between them. The DNA of the CDR3 is TGTGCCAGCAGCTTGGACGACAACTCCTACGAGCAGTACTTC. Protein product: CASSLDDNSYEQYF. The whole variable domain, remainder taken from reference TRBV5-4 and TRBJ2-7, is ETGVTQSPTHLIKTRGQQVTLRCSSQSGHNTVSWYQQALGQGPQFIFQYYREEENGRGNFPPRFSGLQFPNYSSELNVNALELDDSALYLCASSLDDNSYEQYFGPGTRLTVT.

The V gene is TRBV7-8, the J gene TRBJ1-1, with 8 bases fitting TRBD1. Germline CDR1 SGHVS, CDR2 FQNEAQ. This CDR3 has 15 amino acids. The V gene end was trimmed by 4 bases and the J gene end by 1 base; junction bases not matched to a gene: 5. Written as DNA, the CDR3 is TGTGCCAGCAGCTCCTCCGGGACAGGGAACACTGAAGCTTTCTTT. Its translation: CASSSSGTGNTEAFF. Drawing the rest from reference TRBV7-8 and TRBJ1-1, the complete variable domain is GAGVSQSPRYKVAKRGQDVALRCDPISGHVSLFWYQQALGQGPEFLTYFQNEAQLDKSGLPSDRFFAERPEGSVSTLKIQRTQQEDSAVYLCASSSSGTGNTEAFFGQGTRLTVV.

The chain carries TRBV25-1 and TRBJ1-6; a possible D gene is TRBD1 (5 bases). Per germline, CDR1 MGHDK and CDR2 SYGVNS. Trimming took off 4 bases at V and 10 bases at J, with 20 bases between the two ends. This CDR3 is built from 16 residues. The DNA for the CDR3 is TGTGCCAGCAGTGGACCGGGACTTCGGACGGAATCACCCCTCCACTTT. Translating it yields CASSGPGLRTESPLHF.